The 19 T cell receptor beta chains presented below share a single source sample, sequenced in a study of blood T cell repertoires in COVID-19. Using immunoSEQ multiplex PCR, the repertoire was profiled, and TCRdb retains in-frame clones only, with some absent. The top ten hold about 1% of the sample, which has roughly 380,000 clones, 81% seen once. The source material was peripheral blood. Source of these receptors: a human donor with acute or convalescent COVID-19. The donor label of this sample is uncertain.

The V gene is TRBV30, the J gene TRBJ1-3; TRBD1 matches at 8 bases. Germline V gives CDR1 GTSNPN, CDR2 SVGIG (reference sequence). The ends lost 2 bases at V and 5 bases at J; junction bases unmatched: 11. The CDR3 extends over 16 amino acids. The CDR3, as DNA: TGTGCCTGGAGTACGCCCGGACAGGGAACACGAAACACCATATATTTT. It encodes CAWSTPGQGTRNTIYF.

The CDR3 here is CASSYPLGGGDGYTF. The CDR3 region has the DNA TGTGCCAGCAGTTATCCGTTGGGCGGGGGAGATGGCTACACCTTC. V gene TRBV6-6 combines with J gene TRBJ1-2; tentatively, D is TRBD1 (5 bases). CDR3 length: 15 amino acids. CDR1 MNHNY and CDR2 SVGAGI come from the germline V gene (reference sequence). Trimming took off 3 bases at V and 6 bases at J, with 17 bases between the two ends.

V usage is TRBV5-6 and J usage is TRBJ2-3; a weak D match, TRBD2 (6 bases). The CDR3 contains 12 residues. Germline V gene data show CDR1 as SGHDT and CDR2 as YYEEEE. The V end was cut by 3 bases, the J end by 11 bases, with 13 bases between. CDR3 protein: CASSSGVGWQYF. The CDR3 DNA reads TGTGCCAGCAGCTCGGGGGTTGGTTGGCAGTATTTT.

This clone occurred a few times. The chain joins TRBV3-1 (or the pseudogene TRBV3-2) to TRBJ1-6, with a possible D match to TRBD1 (5 bases). CDR1 is LGHDT, CDR2 YNNKEL, per germline (reference sequence). V gave up 1 base and J gave up 0 bases, with 10 bases separating them. The CDR3 length is 17 residues. CDR3 nucleotide sequence: TGTGCCAGCAGCCAAGTCGGGGGGAGCTCCTATAATTCACCCCTCCACTTT. This sequence encodes CASSQVGGSSYNSPLHF.

The J gene is TRBJ1-5, the V gene TRBV18, with D possibly matching TRBD1 (5 bases). The germline V gene has CDR1 KGHSH and CDR2 LQKENI. V was trimmed by 2 bases and J by 4 bases, leaving 12 bases between them. This CDR3 region has 15 residues. The CDR3 DNA is TGTGCCAGCTCACCAGGGGGGTTACGGAATCAGCCCCAGCATTTT. It yields the protein CASSPGGLRNQPQHF. Full variable domain (remainder filled in from reference TRBV18 and TRBJ1-5): NAGVMQNPRHLVRRRGQEARLRCSPMKGHSHVYWYRQLPEEGLKFMVYLQKENIIDESGMPKERFSAEFPKEGPSILRIQQVVRGDSAAYFCASSPGGLRNQPQHFGDGTRLSIL.

The chain uses TRBV18 and TRBJ1-2, with 7 bases fitting TRBD1. The CDR3 sequence is 14 residues long. Germline lookup yields CDR1 KGHSH and CDR2 LQKENI. V was clipped by 1 base and J by 5 bases; unmatched bases: 4. The CDR3 region is CASSPQGTEYGYTF. In DNA, the CDR3 is TGTGCCAGCTCACCACAGGGGACAGAATATGGCTACACCTTC.

The chain links TRBV11-3 to TRBJ2-2, with no clear D. The CDR3 consists of 15 residues. Germline assignment: CDR1 SGHNT and CDR2 YENEEA. The V end was cut by 3 bases, the J end by 5 bases, with 13 bases between. DNA for the CDR3: TGTGCCAGCAGCTTTAATGAGGCTGGGACCGGGGAGCTGTTTTTT. Translation: CASSFNEAGTGELFF.

The chain recombines TRBV5-6 with TRBJ2-3; 7 bases fit TRBD1. The CDR3 is made up of 14 amino acids. V was pared by 5 bases and J by 6 bases, with 9 bases of the junction left unmatched. Germline V lookup: CDR1 SGHDT, CDR2 YYEEEE. The CDR3 sequence is CASSRRQGRDTQYF. The DNA of the CDR3 is TGTGCCAGCAGTCGGCGACAGGGCCGGGATACGCAGTATTTT.

The gene calls are TRBV5-5 and TRBJ2-3, with 7 bases fitting TRBD2. The CDR3 consists of 19 residues. Trimming cost V 4 bases and J 1 base; bases outside gene matches: 18. Germline CDR1 SGHKS, CDR2 YYEKEE (reference sequence). CDR3 residues: CASSPIERDLNWGTDTQYF. In DNA form, the CDR3 reads TGTGCCAGCAGCCCAATTGAGCGGGACCTCAACTGGGGCACAGATACGCAGTATTTT.

This rearrangement joins TRBV2 to TRBJ2-3; 8 bases line up with TRBD1. CDR3 length: 16 residues. Germline trimming cut 6 bases from V and 1 base from J; bases unmatched to any gene: 9. Germline assignment: CDR1 SNHLY and CDR2 FYNNEI. The CDR3 spells CASSLRGQGGTDTQYF. The CDR3 DNA sequence: TGTGCCAGCAGCCTGAGAGGACAGGGTGGCACAGATACGCAGTATTTT.

This clone was seen just once. The CDR3 DNA sequence: TGTGCCAGCAGCCCGGGACAGGCTACTGTTTGGACTAGCGGATACAATGAGCAGTTCTTC. Residues: CASSPGQATVWTSGYNEQFF. V gene TRBV5-4 combines with J gene TRBJ2-1, with TRBD2 matching 10 bases. The V gene's germline CDR1 is SGHNT and CDR2 YYREEE (reference sequence). The CDR3 length is 20 residues. With 4 bases clipped from V and 4 bases from J, the junction kept 20 bases outside the gene matches. Combining the CDR3 with reference TRBV5-4 and TRBJ2-1 gives the whole variable domain ETGVTQSPTHLIKTRGQQVTLRCSSQSGHNTVSWYQQALGQGPQFIFQYYREEENGRGNFPPRFSGLQFPNYSSELNVNALELDDSALYLCASSPGQATVWTSGYNEQFFGPGTRLTVL.

In the case of this clone: The same CDR3 arises from other DNA sequences in this sample as well. V usage is TRBV5-4 and J usage is TRBJ1-2; perhaps TRBD1 as D (5 bases). V lost 3 bases and J lost 5, with 11 bases in between. Germline loops: CDR1 SGHNT, CDR2 YYREEE (reference sequence). The CDR3 runs to 13 residues. In nucleotides, the CDR3 is TGTGCCAGCAGCTCCAGGGATTTTTATGGCTACACCTTC. Translated, it gives CASSSRDFYGYTF.

The rearrangement links TRBV29-1 to TRBJ1-1; possibly TRBD1 for D (5 bases). Deletions cut 7 bases from V and 6 bases from J, with 15 bases between. Germline V gene data show CDR1 as SQVTM and CDR2 as ANQGSEA. This CDR3 comprises 12 residues. CDR3 protein: CSALLGVSEAFF. CDR3 nucleotides: TGCAGCGCCCTCCTAGGGGTTTCTGAAGCTTTCTTT.

The chain joins TRBV5-6 to TRBJ1-2, with 8 positions matching TRBD1. Germline-derived CDR1 and CDR2 are SGHDT and YYEEEE. CDR3 length: 15 amino acids. The V gene end was trimmed by 3 bases and the J gene end by 8 bases; junction bases not matched to a gene: 12. The CDR3 coding sequence is TGTGCCAGCAGCTACCCCGACAGGACAGGGCGCGGCTACACCTTC. This gives the protein CASSYPDRTGRGYTF.

Worth noting for this clone: Since a much larger clone is just one base distant, this may be a read error. The chain employs TRBV2 and TRBJ1-1; the D gene is possibly TRBD1 (5 bases). Per the germline V gene, CDR1 is SNHLY and CDR2 is FYNNEI. V was cut by 8 bases and J by 0 bases, with 10 bases left in between. The CDR3 length is 13 residues. The CDR3 here is CASRLQVNTEAFF. The CDR3 DNA follows: TGTGCCAGCCGCTTACAGGTGAACACTGAAGCTTTCTTT. The full variable domain, its missing parts supplied by reference TRBV2 and TRBJ1-1, is EPEVTQTPSHQVTQMGQEVILRCVPISNHLYFYWYRQILGQKVEFLVSFYNNEISEKSEIFDDQFSVERPDGSNFTLKIRSTKLEDSAMYFCASRLQVNTEAFFGQGTRLTVV.

The chain's CDR3 is CASSPGQGAVNTEAFF. CDR3 in DNA: TGTGCCAGCAGCCCCGGACAGGGGGCCGTGAACACTGAAGCTTTCTTT. V gene TRBV5-6 combines with J gene TRBJ1-1, with 11 nucleotides matching TRBD1. This CDR3 contains 16 residues. CDR1 and CDR2 from the germline V gene are SGHDT and YYEEEE. The junction had 5 bases not matched to a gene; V was cut back by 4 bases and J by 0 bases. Complete variable domain (other parts from reference TRBV5-6 and TRBJ1-1): DAGVTQSPTHLIKTRGQQVTLRCSPKSGHDTVSWYQQALGQGPQFIFQYYEEEERQRGNFPDRFSGHQFPNYSSELNVNALLLGDSALYLCASSPGQGAVNTEAFFGQGTRLTVV.

The J gene is TRBJ1-2, the V gene TRBV7-5; the D call in the table, TRBD1, was not verified against the DNA. TRBV7-5 is described as a pseudogene. The CDR3 runs to 14 residues. The CDR3 nucleotides read TGTGTCAGAAGATTTACCCGACATCCCTATGGCTACACCTTC. As protein: CVRRFTRHPYGYTF.

The J gene is TRBJ1-6, the V gene TRBV12-3 or TRBV12-4; D is ambiguous. The CDR3 extends over 13 amino acids. Trimming shortened V by 6 bases and J by 4 bases, and 7 bases separated the two germline ends. This chain's CDR3 is CASRGQYNSPLHF. Written as DNA, the CDR3 is TGTGCCAGCAGGGGCCAGTATAATTCACCCCTCCACTTT.

The CDR3 region is CASSQVQGYGYTF. CDR3 DNA: TGTGCCAGCAGCCAAGTGCAGGGTTATGGCTACACCTTC. This chain connects TRBV3-1 (or the pseudogene TRBV3-2) to TRBJ1-2; maybe TRBD1 (5 bases). The CDR3 has 13 amino acids. In germline, CDR1 is LGHDT, CDR2 YNNKEL (reference sequence). The V end was cut by 1 base, the J end by 5 bases, with 8 bases between.